Shown below are 9 T cell receptor beta chains from a single sample sequenced in a study of breast tumors, draining lymph nodes, adjacent tissues. Axillary draining lymph nodes of breast cancer patients supplied the node samples. TCRdb used MiXCR to reprocess the multiplex PCR reads, holding one entry per CDR3 protein. The table includes more than 85,000 distinct CDR3 sequences, around 21% detected once. What was sequenced was axillary lymph node tissue. The source of these receptors is a female donor with breast cancer. Some clones in this sample may be carry-over from other donors' samples.

Regarding this clonotype: A much larger clone is a single base away; this may be a read error. The gene calls are TRBV29-1 and TRBJ2-2; TRBD2 agrees at 8 bases. Germline CDR1 is SQVTM and CDR2 is ANQGSEA. The CDR3 spans 14 residues. CDR3 sequence: CSARRTSPAGELLF. CDR3 in DNA: TGCAGCGCCCGCCGGACTAGCCCCGCCGGGGAGCTGCTTTTT.

The J gene is TRBJ1-2, the V gene TRBV11-2, with 7 positions matching TRBD1. CDR1 and CDR2 from the germline V gene are SGHAT and FQNNGV. CDR3 length equals 15 residues. V shed 6 bases, J shed 9 bases, and the junction held 16 bases outside the gene matches. The CDR3 DNA sequence: TGTGCCAGCAGGTCCCCGGGACAGCCAAACTACAGCTACACCTTC. Protein product: CASRSPGQPNYSYTF.

As to this clonotype: A much bigger clone sits one base away, suggesting this may be a read error. The gene calls are TRBV27 and TRBJ1-6, with TRBD1 as a possible D gene (6 bases). The CDR3 loop spans 15 amino acids. The germline CDR1 and CDR2 sequences are MNHEY and SMNVEV (reference sequence). This CDR3 reads CARSLVGRGNSPLHF. The CDR3 nucleotides are TGTGCCAGAAGTTTAGTAGGCAGGGGCAATTCACCCCTCCACTTT.

About this clonotype itself: As the CDR3 is not closed by the conserved phenylalanine or tryptophan, this likely results from a read error. No DNA is shown, since the ends of the CDR3 on it are uncertain; the CDR3 is the one TCRdb lists. The V gene is TRBV6-5, the J gene TRBJ1-2; the table's D call, TRBD1, has no DNA check behind it. Germline assignment: CDR1 MNHEY and CDR2 SVGAGI. The CDR3 is 15 residues long, counting both termini. CDR3: CASSYSGQSRDGCTI.

This clonotype came up many times. The V and J genes are TRBV2 and TRBJ2-7; 10 positions agree with TRBD1. Looked up from germline, CDR1 is SNHLY and CDR2 is FYNNEI. CDR3 length: 14 amino acids. Trimming removed 5 bases from V and 5 bases from J; junction bases left unmatched: 6. CDR3 protein: CASSPGTGVDEQYF. The CDR3 nucleotides are TGTGCCAGCAGTCCCGGGACAGGGGTTGACGAGCAGTACTTC.

The V gene is TRBV5-1, the J gene TRBJ2-2, with TRBD1 as a possible D gene (6 bases). The germline V gene encodes CDR1 SGHRS and CDR2 YFSETQ. CDR3 length: 15 amino acids. V lost 2 bases, J lost 8 bases, and 16 bases lay in between. In DNA form, the CDR3 reads TGCGCCAGCAGCTTACCGGATACAGGGATTGGGGAGCTGTTTTTT. Protein sequence: CASSLPDTGIGELFF.

The chain carries TRBV27 and TRBJ2-3; tentative D call: TRBD2 (6 bases). CDR3 size: 16 residues. V was cut by 1 base and J by 1 base, with 12 bases left in between. Germline CDR1 MNHEY, CDR2 SMNVEV (reference sequence). The CDR3 sequence is CASSLYGGPRTDTQYF. The CDR3 nucleotides are TGTGCCAGCAGTTTATACGGGGGACCACGCACAGATACGCAGTATTTT.

Ten or more counts support this clonotype. This chain links TRBV9 with TRBJ1-2; perhaps TRBD1 as D (6 bases). Trimming left V 0 bases short and J 4 bases short, with 10 bases between. Germline CDR1 is SGDLS and CDR2 is YYNGEE. The CDR3 is made up of 14 amino acids. The CDR3 nucleotides are TGTGCCAGCAGCGTAGACAGGGCAGGCTATGGCTACACCTTC. Its protein product is CASSVDRAGYGYTF. Complete variable domain (other parts from reference TRBV9 and TRBJ1-2): DSGVTQTPKHLITATGQRVTLRCSPRSGDLSVYWYQQSLDQGLQFLIQYYNGEERAKGNILERFSAQQFPDLHSELNLSSLELGDSALYFCASSVDRAGYGYTFGSGTRLTVV.

This clonotype occurred many times. The chain recombines TRBV6-5 with TRBJ1-3, with D unclear. The CDR3 is made up of 15 amino acids. Germline values: CDR1 MNHEY, CDR2 SVGAGI. V shed 5 bases and J shed 0 bases, with 11 bases lying between them. The CDR3 loop reads CASSSWVGSGNTIYF. Written as DNA, the CDR3 is TGTGCCAGCAGTAGCTGGGTGGGCTCTGGAAACACCATATATTTT.